What follows are 5 T cell receptor beta chains derived from one specimen sequenced in a study of T cell repertoires and HLA-DP antigens. Their antigens are not known. Clones were sequenced by immunoSEQ multiplex PCR, and TCRdb holds only the in-frame ones, with some missing. The table records fewer than 75,000 clones, around 80% of them present only once. Sequencing was performed on CD4+ T cells from PBMCs. These receptors were obtained from a man in his 60s in good health and CMV-seronegative.

This clone has a single count. J is TRBJ2-3 and V is TRBV9; tentatively, D is TRBD2 (6 bases). The CDR3 runs to 13 residues. Between the trimmed V and J ends, which lost 2 bases and 4 bases, there was a span of 8 bases. Germline V CDR1 and CDR2: SGDLS, YYNGEE. CDR3 amino acids: CASSVRGPDTQYF. As DNA, the CDR3 is TGTGCCAGCAGCGTGCGGGGCCCAGATACGCAGTATTTT.

Turning to this clone: Other nucleotide sequences from this sample produce the same CDR3. The rearrangement joins TRBV5-1 to TRBJ2-2, with D tentatively TRBD1 (6 bases). V was cut by 0 bases and J by 5 bases, with 11 bases left in between. The CDR3 loop spans 15 amino acids. Germline CDR1 reads SGHRS; CDR2 reads YFSETQ. CDR3 DNA sequence: TGCGCCAGCAGCTTGGCAGGGGAAGGAACCGGGGAGCTGTTTTTT. This sequence encodes CASSLAGEGTGELFF. Filled out from reference TRBV5-1 and TRBJ2-2, the complete variable domain reads KAGVTQTPRYLIKTRGQQVTLSCSPISGHRSVSWYQQTPGQGLQFLFEYFSETQRNKGNFPGRFSGRQFSNSRSEMNVSTLELGDSALYLCASSLAGEGTGELFFGEGSRLTVL.

The chain is built from TRBV29-1 and TRBJ1-4, with D possibly TRBD1 on 5 matching bases. Trimming cost V 5 bases and J 6 bases, with 16 bases left between them. The germline V gene encodes CDR1 SQVTM and CDR2 ANQGSEA. The CDR3 consists of 14 residues. For the CDR3, the DNA is TGCAGCGTTCTGCCCAGGGCGGTCTATGAAAAACTGTTTTTT. Protein sequence: CSVLPRAVYEKLFF.

V usage is TRBV7-2 and J usage is TRBJ2-5, with D uncertain. V was cut by 2 bases and J by 5 bases, with 9 bases left in between. The germline V gene encodes CDR1 SGHTA and CDR2 FQGNSA. The CDR3 length is 13 residues. The chain's CDR3 is CASSLWAMETQYF. Here the CDR3 DNA reads TGTGCCAGCAGCTTATGGGCGATGGAGACCCAGTACTTC.

The chain employs TRBV4-1 and TRBJ2-3; tentatively, D is TRBD1 or TRBD2 (6 bases each). The V gene lost 0 bases and the J gene lost 7 bases, with 17 bases spanning the gap. CDR3 length: 16 residues. CDR1 and CDR2 from the germline V gene are MGHRA and YSYEKL. The CDR3 region is CASSQDRGQLRNTQYF. The DNA of the CDR3 is TGCGCCAGCAGCCAAGATCGGGGGCAGCTACGGAATACGCAGTATTTT.